This T cell receptor beta chain was recorded in a study of early T cells in non-severe SARS-CoV-2 infection. The wider study: Sequencing targeted bulk RNA from unsorted whole blood, leaving chains unpaired.

Whole-study results and caveats: Using VDJdb, the matching emphasized anti-spike CD8 responses while missing private and CD4 specificities.

A word on this clonotype: Its antigen is still unknown.

Separate cDNA molecules each had unique molecular identifiers attached to them. TCRdb called the 5' RACE reads again in MiXCR, with one record for every CDR3 protein. The repertoire holds just under 65,000 distinct CDR3 sequences, with approximately 9.2% as singletons. V gave up 5 bases and J gave up 2 bases, with 15 bases separating them. Germline V lookup: CDR1 SGHVS, CDR2 FQNEAQ. The CDR3 is made up of 15 amino acids. The chain carries TRBV7-8 and TRBJ1-2; no firm D call. The material was whole blood, obtained at baseline. The TCR sequence derives from an adult who was a healthcare worker with PCR-confirmed SARS-CoV-2 infection or an uninfected control (not recorded which). The CDR3 protein is CASSPRWSLNYGYTF. CDR3 coding DNA: TGTGCCAGCAGCCCGCGCTGGAGCTTAAACTATGGCTACACCTTC.